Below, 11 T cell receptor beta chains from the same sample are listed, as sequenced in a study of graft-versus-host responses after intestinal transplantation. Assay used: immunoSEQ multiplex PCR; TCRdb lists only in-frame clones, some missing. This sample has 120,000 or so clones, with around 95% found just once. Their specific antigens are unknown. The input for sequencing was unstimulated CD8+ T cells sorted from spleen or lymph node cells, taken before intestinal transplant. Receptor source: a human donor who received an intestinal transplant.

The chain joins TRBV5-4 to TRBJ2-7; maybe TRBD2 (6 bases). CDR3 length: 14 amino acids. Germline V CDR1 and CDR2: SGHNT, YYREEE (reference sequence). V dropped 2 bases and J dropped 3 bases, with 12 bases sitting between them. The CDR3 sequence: CASSLWPGVYEQYF. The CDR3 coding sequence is TGTGCCAGCAGCTTATGGCCGGGGGTCTACGAGCAGTACTTC. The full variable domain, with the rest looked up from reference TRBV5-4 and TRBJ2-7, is ETGVTQSPTHLIKTRGQQVTLRCSSQSGHNTVSWYQQALGQGPQFIFQYYREEENGRGNFPPRFSGLQFPNYSSELNVNALELDDSALYLCASSLWPGVYEQYFGPGTRLTVT.

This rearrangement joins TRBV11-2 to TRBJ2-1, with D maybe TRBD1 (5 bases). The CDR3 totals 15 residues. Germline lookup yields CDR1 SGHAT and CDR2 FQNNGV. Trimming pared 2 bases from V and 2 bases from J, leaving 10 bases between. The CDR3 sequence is CASSLFETAYNEQFF. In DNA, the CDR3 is TGTGCCAGCAGCTTATTCGAGACAGCCTACAATGAGCAGTTCTTC.

CDR3 DNA: TGTGCCAGCAGCCTCCGGACTAGCGGGAGGGCCGGGGAGCTGTTTTTT. As protein: CASSLRTSGRAGELFF. V and J are TRBV9 and TRBJ2-2; 15 nucleotides match TRBD2. This CDR3 region has 16 residues. The V gene's germline CDR1 is SGDLS and CDR2 YYNGEE. V trimming: 4 bases; J trimming: 6 bases; junction bases outside the gene matches: 4.

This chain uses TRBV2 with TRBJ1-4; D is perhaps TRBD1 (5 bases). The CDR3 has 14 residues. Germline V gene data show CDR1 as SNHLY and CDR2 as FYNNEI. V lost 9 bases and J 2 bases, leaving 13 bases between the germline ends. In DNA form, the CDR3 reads TGTGCCAGTAGACAGCCTAAGACTAATGAAAAACTGTTTTTT. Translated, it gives CASRQPKTNEKLFF.

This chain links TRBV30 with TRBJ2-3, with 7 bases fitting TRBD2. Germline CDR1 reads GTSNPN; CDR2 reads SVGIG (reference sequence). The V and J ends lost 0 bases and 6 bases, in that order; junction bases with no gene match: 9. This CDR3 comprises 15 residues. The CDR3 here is CAWSVLGREWDTQYF. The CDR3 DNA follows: TGTGCCTGGAGTGTACTGGGGCGGGAGTGGGATACGCAGTATTTT.

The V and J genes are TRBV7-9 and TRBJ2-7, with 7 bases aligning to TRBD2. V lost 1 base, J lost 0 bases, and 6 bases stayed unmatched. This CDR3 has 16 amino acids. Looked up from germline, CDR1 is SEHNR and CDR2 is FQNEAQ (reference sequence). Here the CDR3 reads CASSLGGAGSSYEQYF. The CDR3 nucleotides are TGTGCCAGCAGCTTAGGGGGAGCGGGGAGCTCCTACGAGCAGTACTTC.

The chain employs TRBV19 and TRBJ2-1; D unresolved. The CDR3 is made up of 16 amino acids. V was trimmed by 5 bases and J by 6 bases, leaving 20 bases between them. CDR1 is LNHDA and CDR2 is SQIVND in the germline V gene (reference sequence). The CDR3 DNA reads TGTGCCAGTAGTTTAACCGGGCCCCCGTTGGGCAATGAGCAGTTCTTC. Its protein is CASSLTGPPLGNEQFF.

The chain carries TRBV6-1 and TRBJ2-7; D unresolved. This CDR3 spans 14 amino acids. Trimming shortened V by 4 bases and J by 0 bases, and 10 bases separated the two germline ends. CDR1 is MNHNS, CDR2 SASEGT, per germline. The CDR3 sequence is CASSVGPISYEQYF. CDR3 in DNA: TGTGCCAGCAGTGTGGGCCCTATCTCCTACGAGCAGTACTTC.

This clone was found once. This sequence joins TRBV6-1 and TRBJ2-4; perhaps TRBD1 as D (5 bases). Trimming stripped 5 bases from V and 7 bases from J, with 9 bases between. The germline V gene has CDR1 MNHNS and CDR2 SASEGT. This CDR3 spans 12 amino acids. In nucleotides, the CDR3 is TGTGCCAGCAGTTATGACAGCAACATTCAGTACTTC. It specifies CASSYDSNIQYF.

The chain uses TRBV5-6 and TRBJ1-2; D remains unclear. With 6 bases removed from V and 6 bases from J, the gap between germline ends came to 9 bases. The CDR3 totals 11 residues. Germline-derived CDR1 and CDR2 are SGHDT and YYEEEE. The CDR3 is CASNANDGYTF. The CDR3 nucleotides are TGTGCCAGCAACGCAAATGATGGCTACACCTTC.

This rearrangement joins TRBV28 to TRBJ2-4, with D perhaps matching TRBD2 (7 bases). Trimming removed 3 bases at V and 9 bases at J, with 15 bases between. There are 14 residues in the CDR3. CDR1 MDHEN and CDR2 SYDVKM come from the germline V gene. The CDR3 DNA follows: TGTGCCAGCAGTTTTACAGGGAGGGGGAGCATTCAGTACTTC. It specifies CASSFTGRGSIQYF.